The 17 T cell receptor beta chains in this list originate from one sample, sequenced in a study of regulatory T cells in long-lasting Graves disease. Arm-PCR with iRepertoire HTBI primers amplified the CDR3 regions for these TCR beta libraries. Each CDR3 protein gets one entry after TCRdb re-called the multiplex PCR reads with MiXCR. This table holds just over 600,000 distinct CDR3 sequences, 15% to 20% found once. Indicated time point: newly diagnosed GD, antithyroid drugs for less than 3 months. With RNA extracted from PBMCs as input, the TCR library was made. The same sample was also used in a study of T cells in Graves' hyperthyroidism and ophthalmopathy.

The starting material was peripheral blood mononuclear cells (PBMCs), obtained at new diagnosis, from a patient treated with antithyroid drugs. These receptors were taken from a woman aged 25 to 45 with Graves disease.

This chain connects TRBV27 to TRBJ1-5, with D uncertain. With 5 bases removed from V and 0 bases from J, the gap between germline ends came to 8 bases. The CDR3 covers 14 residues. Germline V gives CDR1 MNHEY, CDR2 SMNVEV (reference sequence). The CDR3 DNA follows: TGTGCCAGCAGTCCCGTGTCTAGCAATCAGCCCCAGCATTTT. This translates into CASSPVSSNQPQHF.

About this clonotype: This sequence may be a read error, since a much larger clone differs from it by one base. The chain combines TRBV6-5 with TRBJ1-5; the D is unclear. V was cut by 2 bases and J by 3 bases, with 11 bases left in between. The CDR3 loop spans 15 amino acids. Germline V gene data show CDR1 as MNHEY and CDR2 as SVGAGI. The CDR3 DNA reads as TGTGCCAGCAGTTACCCGAGGGAGCCCAATCAGCCCCAGCATTTT. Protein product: CASSYPREPNQPQHF.

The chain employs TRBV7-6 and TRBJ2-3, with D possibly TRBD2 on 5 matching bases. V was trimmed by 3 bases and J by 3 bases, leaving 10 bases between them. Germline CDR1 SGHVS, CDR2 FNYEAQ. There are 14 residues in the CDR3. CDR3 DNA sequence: TGTGCCAGCAGCTTTCGAAGCGGAACAGATACGCAGTATTTT. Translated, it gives CASSFRSGTDTQYF. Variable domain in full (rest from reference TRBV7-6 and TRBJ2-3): GAGVSQSPRYKVTKRGQDVALRCDPISGHVSLYWYRQALGQGPEFLTYFNYEAQQDKSGLPNDRFSAERPEGSISTLTIQRTEQRDSAMYRCASSFRSGTDTQYFGPGTRLTVL.

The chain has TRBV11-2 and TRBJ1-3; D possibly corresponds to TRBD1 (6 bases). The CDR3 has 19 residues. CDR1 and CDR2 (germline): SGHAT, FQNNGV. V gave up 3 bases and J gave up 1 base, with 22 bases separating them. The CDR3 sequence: CASSLPGTDSRGSGNTIYF. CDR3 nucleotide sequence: TGTGCCAGCAGCTTGCCCGGGACCGACTCAAGGGGGTCTGGAAACACCATATATTTT. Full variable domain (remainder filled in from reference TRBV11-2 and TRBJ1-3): EAGVAQSPRYKIIEKRQSVAFWCNPISGHATLYWYQQILGQGPKLLIQFQNNGVVDDSQLPKDRFSAERLKGVDSTLKIQPAKLEDSAVYLCASSLPGTDSRGSGNTIYFGEGSWLTVV.

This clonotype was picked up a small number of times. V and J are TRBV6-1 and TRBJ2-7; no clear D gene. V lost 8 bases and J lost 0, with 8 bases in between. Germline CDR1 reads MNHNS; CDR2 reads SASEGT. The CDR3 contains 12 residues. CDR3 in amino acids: CASGLHSYEQYF. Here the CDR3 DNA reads TGTGCCAGCGGGCTCCACTCCTACGAGCAGTACTTC.

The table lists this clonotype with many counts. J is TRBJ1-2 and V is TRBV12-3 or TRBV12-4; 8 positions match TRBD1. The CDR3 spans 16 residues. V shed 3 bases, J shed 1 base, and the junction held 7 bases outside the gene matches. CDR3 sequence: CASSFGQGAFNYGYTF. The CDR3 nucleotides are TGTGCCAGCAGTTTTGGGCAGGGGGCTTTTAACTATGGCTACACCTTC.

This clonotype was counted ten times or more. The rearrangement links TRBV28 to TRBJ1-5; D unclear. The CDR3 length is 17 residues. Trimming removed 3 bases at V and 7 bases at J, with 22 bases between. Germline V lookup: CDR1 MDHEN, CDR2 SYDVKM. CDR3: CASSFYLAPTPDQPQHF. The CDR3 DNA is TGTGCCAGCAGTTTCTACCTGGCTCCAACGCCGGACCAGCCCCAGCATTTT.

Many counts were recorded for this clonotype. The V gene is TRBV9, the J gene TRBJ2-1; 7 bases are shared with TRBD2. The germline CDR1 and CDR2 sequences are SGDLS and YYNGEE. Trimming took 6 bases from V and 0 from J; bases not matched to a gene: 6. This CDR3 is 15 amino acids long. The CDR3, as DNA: TGTGCCAGCAACAAGGGCGGGAGCTCCTACAATGAGCAGTTCTTC. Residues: CASNKGGSSYNEQFF. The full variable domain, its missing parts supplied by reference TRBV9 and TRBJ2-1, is DSGVTQTPKHLITATGQRVTLRCSPRSGDLSVYWYQQSLDQGLQFLIQYYNGEERAKGNILERFSAQQFPDLHSELNLSSLELGDSALYFCASNKGGSSYNEQFFGPGTRLTVL.

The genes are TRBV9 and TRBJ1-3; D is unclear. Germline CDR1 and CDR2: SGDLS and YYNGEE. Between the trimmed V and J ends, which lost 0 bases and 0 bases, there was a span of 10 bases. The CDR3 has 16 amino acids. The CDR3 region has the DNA TGTGCCAGCAGCGTAGATCAGTTTTTCTCTGGAAACACCATATATTTT. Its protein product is CASSVDQFFSGNTIYF.

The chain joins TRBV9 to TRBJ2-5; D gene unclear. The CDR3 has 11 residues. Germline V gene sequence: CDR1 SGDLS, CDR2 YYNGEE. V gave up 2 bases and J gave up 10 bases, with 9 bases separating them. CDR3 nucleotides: TGTGCCAGCAGCGTGGAAGATGACCAGTACTTC. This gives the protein CASSVEDDQYF.

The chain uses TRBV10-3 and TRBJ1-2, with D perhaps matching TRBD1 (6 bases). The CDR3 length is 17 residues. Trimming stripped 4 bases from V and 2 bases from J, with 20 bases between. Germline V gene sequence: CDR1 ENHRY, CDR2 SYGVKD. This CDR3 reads CAISAPNHRERNYGYTF. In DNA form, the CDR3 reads TGTGCCATCAGTGCCCCCAACCACAGGGAGAGGAACTATGGCTACACCTTC.

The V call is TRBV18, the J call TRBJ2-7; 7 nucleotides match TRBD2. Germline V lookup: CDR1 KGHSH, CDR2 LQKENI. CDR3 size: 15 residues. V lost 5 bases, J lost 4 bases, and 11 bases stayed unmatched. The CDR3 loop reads CASSVNSGGTYEQYF. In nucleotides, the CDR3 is TGTGCCAGCTCAGTTAATTCGGGAGGTACTTACGAGCAGTACTTC. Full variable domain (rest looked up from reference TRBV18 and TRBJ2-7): NAGVMQNPRHLVRRRGQEARLRCSPMKGHSHVYWYRQLPEEGLKFMVYLQKENIIDESGMPKERFSAEFPKEGPSILRIQQVVRGDSAAYFCASSVNSGGTYEQYFGPGTRLTVT.

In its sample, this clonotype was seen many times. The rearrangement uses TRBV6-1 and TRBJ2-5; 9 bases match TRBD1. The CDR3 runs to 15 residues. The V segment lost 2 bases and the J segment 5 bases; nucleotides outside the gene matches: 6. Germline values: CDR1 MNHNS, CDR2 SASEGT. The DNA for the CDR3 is TGTGCCAGCAGTGAAAATACAGGGGGCAGCGAGACCCAGTACTTC. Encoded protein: CASSENTGGSETQYF.

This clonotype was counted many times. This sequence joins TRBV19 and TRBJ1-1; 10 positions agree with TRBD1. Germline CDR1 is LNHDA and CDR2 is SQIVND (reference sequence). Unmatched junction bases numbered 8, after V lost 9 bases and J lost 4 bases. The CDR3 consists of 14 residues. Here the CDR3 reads CASSLGQGSTEAFF. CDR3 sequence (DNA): TGTGCCAGCAGCCTGGGACAGGGGAGCACTGAAGCTTTCTTT.

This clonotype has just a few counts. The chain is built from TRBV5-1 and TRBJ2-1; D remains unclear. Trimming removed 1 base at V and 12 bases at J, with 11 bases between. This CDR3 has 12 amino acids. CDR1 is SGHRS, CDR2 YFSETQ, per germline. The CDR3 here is CASSLLPERQFF. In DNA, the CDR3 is TGCGCCAGCAGCTTGTTGCCAGAGCGGCAGTTCTTC. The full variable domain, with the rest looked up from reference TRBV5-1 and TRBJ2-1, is KAGVTQTPRYLIKTRGQQVTLSCSPISGHRSVSWYQQTPGQGLQFLFEYFSETQRNKGNFPGRFSGRQFSNSRSEMNVSTLELGDSALYLCASSLLPERQFFGPGTRLTVL.

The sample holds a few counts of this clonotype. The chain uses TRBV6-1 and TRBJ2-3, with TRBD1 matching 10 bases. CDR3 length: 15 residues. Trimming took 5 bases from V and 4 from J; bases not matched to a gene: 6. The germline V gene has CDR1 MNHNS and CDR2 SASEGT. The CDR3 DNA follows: TGTGCCAGCAGTAGACAGGGGGCGCGGGCAGATACGCAGTATTTT. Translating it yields CASSRQGARADTQYF.

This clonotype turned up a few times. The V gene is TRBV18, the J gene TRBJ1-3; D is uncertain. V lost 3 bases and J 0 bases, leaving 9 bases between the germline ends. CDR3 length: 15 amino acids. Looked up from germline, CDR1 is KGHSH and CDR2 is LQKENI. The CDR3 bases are TGTGCCAGCTCACCTCCCGGCCTCTCTGGAAACACCATATATTTT. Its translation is CASSPPGLSGNTIYF. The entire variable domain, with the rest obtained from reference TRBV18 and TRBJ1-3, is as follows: NAGVMQNPRHLVRRRGQEARLRCSPMKGHSHVYWYRQLPEEGLKFMVYLQKENIIDESGMPKERFSAEFPKEGPSILRIQQVVRGDSAAYFCASSPPGLSGNTIYFGEGSWLTVV.